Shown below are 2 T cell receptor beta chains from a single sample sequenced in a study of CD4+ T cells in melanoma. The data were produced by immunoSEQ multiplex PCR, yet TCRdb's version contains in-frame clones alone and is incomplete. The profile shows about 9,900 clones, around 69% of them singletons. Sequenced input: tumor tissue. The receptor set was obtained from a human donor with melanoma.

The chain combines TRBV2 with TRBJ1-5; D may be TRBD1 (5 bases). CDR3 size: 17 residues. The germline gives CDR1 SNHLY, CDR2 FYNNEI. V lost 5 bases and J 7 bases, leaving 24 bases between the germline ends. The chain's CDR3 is CASSQGPGRGIRQPQHF. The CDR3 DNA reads TGTGCCAGCAGTCAAGGGCCAGGGAGGGGAATACGACAGCCCCAGCATTTT.

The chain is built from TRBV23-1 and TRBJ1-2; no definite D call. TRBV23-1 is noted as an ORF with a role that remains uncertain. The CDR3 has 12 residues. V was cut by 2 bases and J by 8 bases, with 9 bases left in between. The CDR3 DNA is TGCGCCAGCAGTCAAGCACTATTGGGCTACACCTTC. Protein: CASSQALLGYTF.